The next 32 T cell receptor beta chains were all read from a single sample in a study of technical replicates of blood from a handful of donors. Generated by immunoSEQ multiplex PCR, the TCRdb table keeps only in-frame clones and is missing some. The sample consists of some 64,000 clones, around 88% of them appearing once. Input material: PBMCs. The receptors originated from a human donor in good health. Some clones in this sample may be carry-over from other donors' samples.

The rearrangement links TRBV18 to TRBJ1-2; 8 bases match TRBD1. The CDR3 runs to 15 residues. The V and J ends lost 5 bases and 0 bases, in that order; junction bases with no gene match: 5. Per the germline V gene, CDR1 is KGHSH and CDR2 is LQKENI. The CDR3 loop reads CASSYRGITNYGYTF. In DNA, the CDR3 is TGTGCCAGCTCATACAGGGGGATTACTAACTATGGCTACACCTTC.

This chain links TRBV7-2 with TRBJ2-3; 15 positions match TRBD2. This CDR3 is built from 18 residues. Germline trimming cut 1 base from V and 0 bases from J; bases unmatched to any gene: 2. CDR1 and CDR2 (germline): SGHTA, FQGNSA. CDR3 sequence (DNA): TGTGCCAGCAGCTTAGAGGGACTAGCGGGGGGTAGCACAGATACGCAGTATTTT. The encoded protein is CASSLEGLAGGSTDTQYF.

This clone was seen a single time. The rearrangement uses TRBV5-6 and TRBJ2-4; TRBD1 agrees at 9 bases. V dropped 4 bases and J dropped 9; count of bases not matched to a gene: 11. Germline V lookup: CDR1 SGHDT, CDR2 YYEEEE. The length of the CDR3 is 15 residues. CDR3 residues: CASSKYTGGGGIQYF. The CDR3 DNA is TGTGCCAGCAGCAAATATACAGGGGGCGGGGGCATTCAGTACTTC.

The chain links TRBV9 to TRBJ2-1; TRBD1 matches at 7 bases. The CDR3 runs 15 residues. After removal of 4 bases from V and 3 bases from J, the junction contained 7 bases not matched to a gene. Per the germline V gene, CDR1 is SGDLS and CDR2 is YYNGEE. CDR3 sequence (DNA): TGTGCCAGCAGCTTAGACAGGGCTTACTACAATGAGCAGTTCTTC. Its translation: CASSLDRAYYNEQFF.

This clone appeared a few times. This chain uses TRBV6-1 with TRBJ1-5; D perhaps matches TRBD1 (6 bases). The V gene's germline CDR1 is MNHNS and CDR2 SASEGT. Trimming removed 8 bases at V and 1 base at J, with 12 bases between. There are 14 residues in the CDR3. DNA of the CDR3: TGTGCCAGCTTACCCAGGGGAAGCAATCAGCCCCAGCATTTT. Protein sequence: CASLPRGSNQPQHF.

The V call is TRBV6-8, the J call TRBJ1-5; the match to TRBD1 covers 8 bases. CDR3 length equals 19 residues. The ends lost 1 base at V and 2 bases at J; junction bases unmatched: 13. Germline assignment: CDR1 MNHGY and CDR2 SAAAGT. The DNA of the CDR3 is TGTGCCAGCAGTTACTACATCCGGACAGGGCATGAGGGCAATCAGCCCCAGCATTTT. Translating it yields CASSYYIRTGHEGNQPQHF.

In this sample, this clone turned up once. The gene calls are TRBV5-1 and TRBJ1-2; D is undetermined. This CDR3 comprises 13 residues. Deletions cut 0 bases from V and 3 bases from J, with 6 bases between. Germline values: CDR1 SGHRS, CDR2 YFSETQ. The DNA for the CDR3 is TGCGCCAGCAGCTTGGATACAGACTATGGCTACACCTTC. It specifies CASSLDTDYGYTF.

This chain links TRBV7-6 with TRBJ1-5; no firm D call. This CDR3 is built from 12 residues. Trimming took 5 bases from V and 6 from J, leaving 8 bases between them. Germline V CDR1 and CDR2: SGHVS, FNYEAQ. This chain's CDR3 is CASSDHGQPQHF. The CDR3 DNA is TGTGCCAGCAGCGATCACGGTCAGCCCCAGCATTTT.

This clone turned up a few times. The chain joins TRBV2 to TRBJ2-3, with D maybe TRBD2 (6 bases). Trimming removed 7 bases from V and 8 bases from J, with 25 bases in between. The CDR3 runs to 16 residues. In germline, CDR1 is SNHLY, CDR2 FYNNEI. The CDR3 region has the DNA TGTGCCAGCAAAACTCTGGGGAGGCCGAAGATGGGTACGCAGTATTTT. This gives the protein CASKTLGRPKMGTQYF.

This clone was counted a single time. The V call is TRBV5-1, the J call TRBJ2-5; perhaps TRBD1 as D (8 bases). Trimming left V 4 bases short and J 3 bases short, with 16 bases between. Germline CDR1 reads SGHRS; CDR2 reads YFSETQ. The CDR3 consists of 15 residues. CDR3 residues: CASSRVTGGEETQYF. The DNA for the CDR3 is TGCGCCAGCAGCCGGGTTACAGGGGGGGAAGAGACCCAGTACTTC.

The chain recombines TRBV5-6 with TRBJ2-3, with 9 bases fitting TRBD2. Germline CDR1 reads SGHDT; CDR2 reads YYEEEE. J gave up 6 bases and V 4 bases, and 6 bases lay outside the gene matches. This CDR3 contains 14 residues. CDR3 in amino acids: CASSAAGGADTQYF. In DNA, the CDR3 is TGTGCCAGCAGCGCCGCGGGGGGGGCGGATACGCAGTATTTT.

The chain employs TRBV6-6 and TRBJ2-2, with D possibly TRBD2 on 6 matching bases. This CDR3 contains 16 residues. V gave up 8 bases and J gave up 4 bases, with 20 bases separating them. The germline CDR1 and CDR2 sequences are MNHNY and SVGAGI (reference sequence). The CDR3 reads CASLDGGWTRTGELFF. CDR3 bases: TGTGCCAGCCTTGATGGAGGGTGGACCCGCACCGGGGAGCTGTTTTTT.

The J gene is TRBJ2-5, the V gene TRBV6-6, with 12 bases fitting TRBD2. Trimming cost V 6 bases and J 4 bases; bases outside gene matches: 6. The CDR3 covers 15 residues. CDR1 is MNHNY and CDR2 is SVGAGI in the germline V gene (reference sequence). The CDR3 nucleotides are TGTGCCAGCAGACCTAGACTAGCGGGAGTAGAGACCCAGTACTTC. Amino acids: CASRPRLAGVETQYF.

The gene calls are TRBV4-2 and TRBJ1-2; 9 positions match TRBD1. Germline-derived CDR1 and CDR2 are LGHNA and YNFKEQ. CDR3 length: 13 residues. V lost 3 bases to trimming and J lost 7 bases; unmatched junction nucleotides: 3. The CDR3: CASSHRDRAGYTF. The DNA of the CDR3 is TGTGCCAGCAGCCACCGGGACAGGGCTGGCTACACCTTC.

V and J are TRBV10-1 and TRBJ2-2, with 7 bases identical to TRBD2. Germline CDR1 WNHNN, CDR2 SYGVQD (reference sequence). The length of the CDR3 is 17 residues. V dropped 1 base and J dropped 0; count of bases not matched to a gene: 5. The CDR3 loop reads CASSEFSGTPNTGELFF. The CDR3, as DNA: TGCGCCAGCAGTGAGTTCAGCGGGACCCCGAACACCGGGGAGCTGTTTTTT.

This clone was observed a single time. V and J are TRBV5-1 and TRBJ2-5, with TRBD2 identical over 13 bases. In germline, CDR1 is SGHRS, CDR2 YFSETQ. The CDR3 is made up of 15 amino acids. With 4 bases clipped from V and 4 bases from J, the junction kept 4 bases outside the gene matches. CDR3 DNA: TGCGCCAGCAGCCCAAGGACTAGCGGGGGAGAGACCCAGTACTTC. This translates into CASSPRTSGGETQYF.

The V call is TRBV6-6, the J call TRBJ1-3; D is possibly TRBD1 (6 bases). The V end lost 4 bases, the J end lost 4 bases, and 11 bases lay between the germline ends. This CDR3 is 14 amino acids long. The germline CDR1 and CDR2 sequences are MNHNY and SVGAGI (reference sequence). The CDR3 DNA follows: TGTGCCAGCAGTTTAACAGGGTCCGGAAACACCATATATTTT. Protein product: CASSLTGSGNTIYF.

The genes are TRBV14 and TRBJ2-7, with 12 bases lining up with TRBD2. Germline CDR1 reads SGHDN; CDR2 reads FVKESK. V was clipped by 3 bases and J by 2 bases; unmatched bases: 2. This CDR3 is built from 15 residues. Here the CDR3 DNA reads TGTGCCAGCAGCCAGGGACTAGCGGGCCCCTACGAGCAGTACTTC. It is translated as CASSQGLAGPYEQYF.

V gene TRBV7-9 combines with J gene TRBJ1-4; D is ambiguous. The CDR3 sequence is 14 residues long. Germline V CDR1 and CDR2: SEHNR, FQNEAQ (reference sequence). V lost 2 bases, J lost 6 bases, and 10 bases lay in between. CDR3 sequence (DNA): TGTGCCAGCAGCTTACCCGTGAGGGATGAAAAACTGTTTTTT. Translation gives CASSLPVRDEKLFF. Full variable domain (outside the CDR3, taken from reference TRBV7-9 and TRBJ1-4): DTGVSQNPRHKITKRGQNVTFRCDPISEHNRLYWYRQTLGQGPEFLTYFQNEAQLEKSRLLSDRFSAERPKGSFSTLEIQRTEQGDSAMYLCASSLPVRDEKLFFGSGTQLSVL.

The rearrangement joins TRBV2 to TRBJ2-7, with 7 positions matching TRBD2. The junction had 2 bases not matched to a gene; V was cut back by 6 bases and J by 3 bases. The CDR3 runs 12 residues. Per the germline V gene, CDR1 is SNHLY and CDR2 is FYNNEI. CDR3 nucleotides: TGTGCCAGCAGACTAGCGAACTACGAGCAGTACTTC. The encoded protein is CASRLANYEQYF.

The chain recombines TRBV14 with TRBJ1-6, with D perhaps matching TRBD1 (6 bases). The germline CDR1 and CDR2 sequences are SGHDN and FVKESK. The CDR3 length is 13 residues. The V and J ends lost 4 bases and 9 bases respectively, with 10 bases between them. CDR3 bases: TGTGCCAGCAGCCCAAGGGGGGGTTCACCCCTCCACTTT. Translating gives CASSPRGGSPLHF.

The chain combines TRBV7-3 with TRBJ2-3; TRBD2 aligns across 12 bases. The trim removed 0 bases at V and 6 bases at J, leaving 7 bases unmatched. CDR3 length: 17 amino acids. Germline CDR1 and CDR2: SGHTA and FQGTGA. CDR3 residues: CASSLTSPSGGADTQYF. The CDR3 nucleotides read TGTGCCAGCAGCTTAACGTCCCCTAGCGGGGGGGCGGATACGCAGTATTTT.

The genes are TRBV19 and TRBJ2-1, with no clear D. V gave up 4 bases and J gave up 9 bases, with 7 bases separating them. The CDR3 loop spans 11 amino acids. The germline V gene encodes CDR1 LNHDA and CDR2 SQIVND (reference sequence). Here the CDR3 reads CASSRAGEQFF. CDR3 bases: TGTGCCAGTAGTAGAGCAGGTGAGCAGTTCTTC.

This chain uses TRBV30 with TRBJ2-2; TRBD1 matches at 7 bases. Trimming at V came to 0 bases and at J to 0 bases, leaving 4 bases not matched to a gene. The CDR3 consists of 16 residues. The germline V gene encodes CDR1 GTSNPN and CDR2 SVGIG (reference sequence). The CDR3 DNA reads TGTGCCTGGAGTGTTCCCGACAGGGCGAACACCGGGGAGCTGTTTTTT. This encodes CAWSVPDRANTGELFF.

The chain couples TRBV4-3 to TRBJ2-3, with 10 bases fitting TRBD2. V shed 0 bases and J 5 bases; nucleotides not matched to a gene: 8. The CDR3 is 17 residues long. Per germline, CDR1 LGHNA and CDR2 YSLEER. This chain's CDR3 is CASSQDAQRGGRDTQYF. CDR3 DNA sequence: TGCGCCAGCAGCCAAGATGCTCAGCGGGGGGGGCGAGATACGCAGTATTTT.

The J gene is TRBJ1-2, the V gene TRBV9, with TRBD1 as a possible D gene (6 bases). The ends were cut back, 4 bases at V and 4 bases at J, with 17 bases in the middle. In germline, CDR1 is SGDLS, CDR2 YYNGEE. CDR3 length equals 15 residues. CDR3: CASSTDQGSGYGYTF. Here the CDR3 DNA reads TGTGCCAGCAGCACCGACCAGGGGTCGGGCTATGGCTACACCTTC.

The sample holds a few counts of this clone. The chain combines TRBV19 with TRBJ1-1; no definite D call. The germline CDR1 and CDR2 sequences are LNHDA and SQIVND (reference sequence). The V end lost 3 bases, the J end lost 0 bases, and 5 bases lay between the germline ends. This CDR3 region has 13 residues. CDR3 loop: CASSIRVNTEAFF. The CDR3 DNA is TGTGCCAGTAGTATTCGAGTGAACACTGAAGCTTTCTTT.

The chain is built from TRBV4-3 and TRBJ2-2; 11 bases fit TRBD2. CDR3 size: 17 residues. Germline loops: CDR1 LGHNA, CDR2 YSLEER. Unmatched junction bases numbered 10, after V lost 4 bases and J lost 6 bases. The CDR3 DNA is TGCGCCAGCAGCCGAGGAATAGCGGGGGGGCCGGCCGGGGAGCTGTTTTTT. Its protein is CASSRGIAGGPAGELFF.

V gene TRBV10-3 combines with J gene TRBJ2-7; possibly TRBD2 for D (6 bases). From germline, CDR1 is ENHRY and CDR2 SYGVKD. The V and J ends lost 7 bases and 7 bases respectively, with 20 bases between them. The CDR3 contains 14 residues. Written as DNA, the CDR3 is TGTGCCATCAAGGAGGAGGGTGCGGAGTGGGAGCAGTACTTC. Its translation: CAIKEEGAEWEQYF.

This chain links TRBV7-2 with TRBJ1-1; 7 nucleotides align to TRBD1. Germline-derived CDR1 and CDR2 are SGHTA and FQGNSA. Germline trimming cut 2 bases from V and 1 base from J; bases unmatched to any gene: 4. The CDR3 consists of 15 residues. The CDR3, as DNA: TGTGCCAGCAGCTTATTAGGGACAGCGAACACTGAAGCTTTCTTT. Amino acid sequence: CASSLLGTANTEAFF.

This chain connects TRBV7-2 to TRBJ1-2, with D uncertain. The germline V gene has CDR1 SGHTA and CDR2 FQGNSA. V was trimmed by 3 bases and J by 7 bases, leaving 6 bases between them. This CDR3 contains 11 residues. CDR3 sequence (DNA): TGTGCCAGCAGCTTTCGAGGTGGCTACACCTTC. It translates to CASSFRGGYTF.

This chain joins TRBV9 and TRBJ2-5; D possibly corresponds to TRBD1 (7 bases). The V end was cut by 0 bases, the J end by 2 bases, with 14 bases between. This CDR3 contains 16 residues. Per germline, CDR1 SGDLS and CDR2 YYNGEE. The CDR3 reads CASSVGGGTAQETQYF. The DNA of the CDR3 is TGTGCCAGCAGCGTAGGAGGGGGGACAGCACAAGAGACCCAGTACTTC.